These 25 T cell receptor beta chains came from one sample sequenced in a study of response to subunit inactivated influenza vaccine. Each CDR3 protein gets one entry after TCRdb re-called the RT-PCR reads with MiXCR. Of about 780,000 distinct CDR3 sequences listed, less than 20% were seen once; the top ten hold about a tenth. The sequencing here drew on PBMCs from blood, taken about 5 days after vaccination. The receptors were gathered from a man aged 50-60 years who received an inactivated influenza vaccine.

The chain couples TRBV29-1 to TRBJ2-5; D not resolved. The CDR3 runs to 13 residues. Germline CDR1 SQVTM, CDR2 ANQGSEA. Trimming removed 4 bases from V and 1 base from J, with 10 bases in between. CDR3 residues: CSVAHRIQETQYF. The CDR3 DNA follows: TGCAGCGTTGCCCACAGAATCCAAGAGACCCAGTACTTC.

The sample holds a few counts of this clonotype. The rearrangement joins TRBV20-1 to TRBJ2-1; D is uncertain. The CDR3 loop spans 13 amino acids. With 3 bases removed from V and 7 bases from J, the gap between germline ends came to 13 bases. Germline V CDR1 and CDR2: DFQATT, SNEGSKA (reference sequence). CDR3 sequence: CSARHVRQNEQFF. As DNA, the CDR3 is TGCAGTGCTAGGCACGTACGTCAGAATGAGCAGTTCTTC.

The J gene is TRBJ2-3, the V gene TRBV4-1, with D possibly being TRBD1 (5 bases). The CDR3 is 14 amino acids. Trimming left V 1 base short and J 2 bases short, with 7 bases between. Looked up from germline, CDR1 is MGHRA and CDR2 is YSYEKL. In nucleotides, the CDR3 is TGCGCCAGCAGCCAAGCAGGGCACACAGATACGCAGTATTTT. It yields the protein CASSQAGHTDTQYF.

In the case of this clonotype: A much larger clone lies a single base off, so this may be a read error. CDR3 sequence reads: CASSWGLAGDNEQFF. The CDR3 bases are TGTGCCAGCAGCTGGGGACTAGCGGGAGACAATGAGCAGTTCTTC. This chain connects TRBV4-2 to TRBJ2-1; 14 bases fit TRBD2. CDR3 length equals 15 residues. The V gene end was trimmed by 5 bases and the J gene end by 5 bases; junction bases not matched to a gene: 2. Looked up from germline, CDR1 is LGHNA and CDR2 is YNFKEQ.

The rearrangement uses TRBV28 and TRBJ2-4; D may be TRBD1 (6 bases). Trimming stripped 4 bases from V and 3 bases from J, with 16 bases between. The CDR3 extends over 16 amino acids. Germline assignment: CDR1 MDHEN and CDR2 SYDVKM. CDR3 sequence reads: CASSSGVGVGKNIQYF. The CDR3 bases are TGTGCCAGCAGTTCAGGGGTAGGAGTGGGCAAAAACATTCAGTACTTC.

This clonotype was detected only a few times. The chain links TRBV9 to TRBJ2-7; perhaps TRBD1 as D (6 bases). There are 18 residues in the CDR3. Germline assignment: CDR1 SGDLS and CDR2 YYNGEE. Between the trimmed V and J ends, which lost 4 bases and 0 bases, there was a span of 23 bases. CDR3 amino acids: CASSPYPGTKPSSYEQYF. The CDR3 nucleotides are TGTGCCAGCAGCCCCTACCCCGGGACAAAACCCAGCTCCTACGAGCAGTACTTC. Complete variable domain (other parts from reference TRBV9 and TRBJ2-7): DSGVTQTPKHLITATGQRVTLRCSPRSGDLSVYWYQQSLDQGLQFLIQYYNGEERAKGNILERFSAQQFPDLHSELNLSSLELGDSALYFCASSPYPGTKPSSYEQYFGPGTRLTVT.

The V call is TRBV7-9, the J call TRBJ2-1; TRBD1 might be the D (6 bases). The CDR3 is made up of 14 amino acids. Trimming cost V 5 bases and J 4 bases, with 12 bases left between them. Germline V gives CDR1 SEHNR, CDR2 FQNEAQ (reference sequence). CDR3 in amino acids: CASSPQGQYNEQFF. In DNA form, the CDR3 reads TGTGCCAGCAGCCCCCAGGGGCAGTACAATGAGCAGTTCTTC.

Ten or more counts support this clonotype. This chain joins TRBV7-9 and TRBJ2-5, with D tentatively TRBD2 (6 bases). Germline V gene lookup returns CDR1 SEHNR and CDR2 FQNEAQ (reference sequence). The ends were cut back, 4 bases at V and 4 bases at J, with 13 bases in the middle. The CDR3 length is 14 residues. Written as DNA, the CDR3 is TGTGCCAGCAGCTGGCCAGCGGGTCCAGAGACCCAGTACTTC. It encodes CASSWPAGPETQYF.

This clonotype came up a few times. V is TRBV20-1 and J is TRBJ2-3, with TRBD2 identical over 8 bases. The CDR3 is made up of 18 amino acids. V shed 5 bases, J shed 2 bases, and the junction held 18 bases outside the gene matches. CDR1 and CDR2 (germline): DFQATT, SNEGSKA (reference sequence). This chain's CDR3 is CSAYGLAAVLGHTDTQYF. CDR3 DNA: TGCAGTGCTTATGGACTAGCAGCCGTCCTAGGTCACACAGATACGCAGTATTTT.

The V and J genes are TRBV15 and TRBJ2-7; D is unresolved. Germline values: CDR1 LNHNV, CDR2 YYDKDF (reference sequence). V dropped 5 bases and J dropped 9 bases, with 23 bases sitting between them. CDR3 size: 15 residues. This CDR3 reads CATSPRIGPHSLQYF. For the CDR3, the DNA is TGTGCCACCAGCCCTAGAATCGGGCCCCACTCACTGCAGTACTTC.

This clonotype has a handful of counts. The DNA for the CDR3 is TGCGCCAGCAGCCAAGAAGTCGGCGGGAGGGCCAATACGCAGTATTTT. Protein product: CASSQEVGGRANTQYF. J is TRBJ2-3 and V is TRBV4-3; TRBD2 aligns across 9 bases. The ends lost 0 bases at V and 7 bases at J; junction bases unmatched: 8. Germline V gene lookup returns CDR1 LGHNA and CDR2 YSLEER. The length of the CDR3 is 16 residues.

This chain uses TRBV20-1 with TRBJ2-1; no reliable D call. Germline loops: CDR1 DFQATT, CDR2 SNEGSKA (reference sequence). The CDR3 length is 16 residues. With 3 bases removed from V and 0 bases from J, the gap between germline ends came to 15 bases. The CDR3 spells CSASVRATFSYNEQFF. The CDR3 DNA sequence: TGCAGTGCTAGTGTGCGCGCCACATTCTCCTACAATGAGCAGTTCTTC.

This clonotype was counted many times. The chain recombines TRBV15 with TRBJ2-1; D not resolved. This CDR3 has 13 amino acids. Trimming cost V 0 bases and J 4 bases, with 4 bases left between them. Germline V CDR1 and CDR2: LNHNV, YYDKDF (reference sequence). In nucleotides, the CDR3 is TGTGCCACCAGCAGAGATTCATACAATGAGCAGTTCTTC. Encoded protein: CATSRDSYNEQFF.

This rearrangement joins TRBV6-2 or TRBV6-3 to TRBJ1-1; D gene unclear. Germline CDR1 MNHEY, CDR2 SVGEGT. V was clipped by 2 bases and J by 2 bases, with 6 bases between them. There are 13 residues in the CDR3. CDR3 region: CASSYGHNTEAFF. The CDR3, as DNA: TGTGCCAGCAGTTACGGGCATAACACTGAAGCTTTCTTT.

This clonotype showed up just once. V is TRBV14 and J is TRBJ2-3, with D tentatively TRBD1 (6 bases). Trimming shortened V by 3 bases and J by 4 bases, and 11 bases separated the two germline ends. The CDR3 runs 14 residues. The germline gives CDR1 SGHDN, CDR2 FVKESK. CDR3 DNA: TGTGCCAGCAGCCAGACAGGAATCGCAGATACGCAGTATTTT. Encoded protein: CASSQTGIADTQYF. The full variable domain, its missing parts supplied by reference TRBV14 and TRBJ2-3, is EAGVTQFPSHSVIEKGQTVTLRCDPISGHDNLYWYRRVMGKEIKFLLHFVKESKQDESGMPNNRFLAERTGGTYSTLKVQPAELEDSGVYFCASSQTGIADTQYFGPGTRLTVL.

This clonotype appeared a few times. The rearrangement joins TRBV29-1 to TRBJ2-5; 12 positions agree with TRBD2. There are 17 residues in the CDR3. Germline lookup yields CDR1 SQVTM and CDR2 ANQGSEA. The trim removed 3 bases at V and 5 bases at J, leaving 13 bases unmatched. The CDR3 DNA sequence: TGCAGCGTTGATAGACTAGCGGGGGCCGTCGCTGGTGAGACCCAGTACTTC. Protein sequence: CSVDRLAGAVAGETQYF.

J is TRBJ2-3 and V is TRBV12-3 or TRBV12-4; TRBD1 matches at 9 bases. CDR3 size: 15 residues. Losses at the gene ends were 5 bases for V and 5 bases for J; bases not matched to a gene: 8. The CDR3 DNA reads TGTGCCAGCAGTCGTACAGGGGGCGTTGGAGATACGCAGTATTTT. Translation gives CASSRTGGVGDTQYF.

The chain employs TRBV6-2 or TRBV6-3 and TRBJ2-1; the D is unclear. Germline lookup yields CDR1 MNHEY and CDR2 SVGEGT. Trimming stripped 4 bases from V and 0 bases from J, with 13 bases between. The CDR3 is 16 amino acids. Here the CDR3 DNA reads TGTGCCAGCAGTTCGGATGGCCTCGGCTCCTACAATGAGCAGTTCTTC. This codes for CASSSDGLGSYNEQFF.

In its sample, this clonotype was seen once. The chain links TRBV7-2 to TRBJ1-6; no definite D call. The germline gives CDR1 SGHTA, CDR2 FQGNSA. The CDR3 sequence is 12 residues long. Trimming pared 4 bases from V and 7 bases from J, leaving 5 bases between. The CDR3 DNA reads TGTGCCAGCAGCTATTGGAATTCACCCCTCCACTTT. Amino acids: CASSYWNSPLHF.

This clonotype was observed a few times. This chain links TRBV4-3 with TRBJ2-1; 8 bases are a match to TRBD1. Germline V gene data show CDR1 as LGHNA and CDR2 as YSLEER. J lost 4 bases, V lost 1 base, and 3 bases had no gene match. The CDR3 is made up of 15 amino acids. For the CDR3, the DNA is TGCGCCAGCAGCCAAGGGGGACAGGTATACAATGAGCAGTTCTTC. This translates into CASSQGGQVYNEQFF.

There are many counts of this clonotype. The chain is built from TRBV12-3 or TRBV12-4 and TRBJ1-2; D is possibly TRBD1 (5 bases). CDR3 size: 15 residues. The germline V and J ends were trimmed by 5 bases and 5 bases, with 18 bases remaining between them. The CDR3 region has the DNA TGTGCCAGCAGTGCCGACAGTACGACGGTTTATGGCTACACCTTC. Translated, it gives CASSADSTTVYGYTF.

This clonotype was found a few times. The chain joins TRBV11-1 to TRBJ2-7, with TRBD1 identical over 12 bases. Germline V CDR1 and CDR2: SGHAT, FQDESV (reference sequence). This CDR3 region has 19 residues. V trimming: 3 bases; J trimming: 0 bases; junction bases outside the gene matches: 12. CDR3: CASSFPRDRGRSSSYEQYF. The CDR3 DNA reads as TGTGCCAGCAGCTTCCCTCGGGACAGGGGGCGTAGTAGCTCCTACGAGCAGTACTTC.

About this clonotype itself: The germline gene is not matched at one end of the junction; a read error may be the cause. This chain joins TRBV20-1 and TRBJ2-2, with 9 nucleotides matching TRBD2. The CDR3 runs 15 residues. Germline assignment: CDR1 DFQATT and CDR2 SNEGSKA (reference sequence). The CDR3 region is CSATSGGKVRGELFF. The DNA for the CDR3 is TGTAGTGCTACGAGCGGGGGGAAGGTCAGGGGGGAGCTGTTTTTT.

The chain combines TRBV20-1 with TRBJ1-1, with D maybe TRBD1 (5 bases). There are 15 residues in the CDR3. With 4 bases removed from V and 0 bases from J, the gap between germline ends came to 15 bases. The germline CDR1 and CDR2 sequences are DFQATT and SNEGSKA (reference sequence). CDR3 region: CSATDYRLLNTEAFF. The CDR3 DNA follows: TGCAGTGCTACCGATTACAGGCTTCTGAACACTGAAGCTTTCTTT.

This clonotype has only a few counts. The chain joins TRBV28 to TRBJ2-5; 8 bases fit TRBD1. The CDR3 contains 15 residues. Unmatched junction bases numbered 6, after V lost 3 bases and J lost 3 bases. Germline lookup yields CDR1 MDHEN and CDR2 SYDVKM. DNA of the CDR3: TGTGCCAGCAGTTTCCTCGGACAGGGAGAAGAGACCCAGTACTTC. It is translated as CASSFLGQGEETQYF.